This T cell receptor beta chain is from a study of blood T cell repertoires in COVID-19 (dated by TCRdb to 2019 to 2021). Regarding the complete study: Samples covering the acute and convalescent phases of COVID-19 were provided by collaborators in the United States, Italy and Spain. The prospective study material was composed of cDNA or gDNA derived from T cells, B-cell-depleted T cells, or PBMCs. Deeply sampled blood TCRbeta repertoires from subjects exposed to, actively infected with, or recovered from COVID-19 were included in the dataset. The repertoires were released in a freely available public database intended as a resource for research on the immune response to SARS-CoV-2. Samples came from the ongoing ImmuneRACE study (first 160 participants) plus 1,254 subjects from 6 global collaborators. The sample metadata nearly always contained a de-identified subject ID, COVID-19 status, age in years and sex. Where available, HLA class I and class II types were obtained from metadata supplied by the sample provider rather than from assay-based typing. Results the study describes overall, beyond this receptor: How much clinical and demographic metadata was included differed by source and by participant, and the metadata was provided uncurated.

About this clone: Which antigen it targets is not known. The input lacks base qualities; no much larger clone sits a single base away.

The immunoSEQ Assay, a bias-controlled multiplex PCR, was used to amplify TCRbeta CDR3 regions from genomic DNA. The original methods were these. The number of nucleated cells in each sample was estimated by amplification of reference gene primers within the assay. To quantify the absolute abundance of each unique TCRbeta CDR3 rearrangement, sequence reads were collapsed and filtered. For each sample, productive Simpson clonality was calculated as the square root of Simpson's diversity index over productive rearrangements. What TCRdb holds here is the immuneACCESS table cut down to in-frame rearrangements. Part of the clones is not present; checked against another copy, under half of the missing clones reflect an unresolved V gene, and the others are unexplained. The D gene and trimming were derived from the DNA, and the V and J assignments and clone size from that table. The sample has some 170,000 clones on record, roughly 90% of them singletons. The ten biggest clones cover roughly 1.2% of the sample.

The CDR3 runs 16 residues from the cysteine to the phenylalanine. Only the CDR3 portion is preserved as DNA: 48 bases, with reading frame beginning at the first base. From V the trimming removes 4 bases and from J it removes 8 bases, while the gene matches leave 12 bases of the junction unaccounted for. Participants in the prospective study were enrolled through a virtual design, were aged roughly 18 to 100 years, and lived in roughly 24 United States geographic areas. In the prospective study, participants were assigned to cohorts based on the clinical history participants reported in a screening survey and a study questionnaire. Each participant in the prospective study had whole blood, serum and a nasopharyngeal or oropharyngeal swab collected by mobile phlebotomists. Over a 2-month period, participants in the prospective study had the option of providing additional blood draws and questionnaires. Blood samples from the prospective study were shipped frozen or at room temperature prior to DNA extraction.

This clonotype was sampled from a human donor with acute COVID-19. The donor label of this sample is uncertain. The receptor chain draws on TRBV5-3 and TRBJ1-4; TRBD1 lines up with 9 middle nucleotides. TRBV5-3 is assigned to the ORF class and has an uncertain function. The sequencing input was PBMCs or T cells enriched from blood (not recorded which). The CDR3 in this case is CARSHRGRSPTEKLFF. The base sequence is TGTGCCAGAAGCCACAGGGGGCGGTCACCGACGGAAAAACTGTTTTTT.